One and the same sample provided the 24 T cell receptor beta chains below, sequenced in a study of blood T cell repertoires in COVID-19. The protocol was immunoSEQ multiplex PCR, while the TCRdb copy is restricted to in-frame clones and leaves out a portion. The table lists 330,000 or so clones, around 87% of them singletons. The sample was PBMCs or T cells enriched from blood (not recorded which). The origin of the receptors is a man aged 40-49 years in a cohort exposed to, infected with or recovered from COVID-19 (not recorded which).

The chain uses TRBV10-3 and TRBJ1-2, with D uncertain. The germline gives CDR1 ENHRY, CDR2 SYGVKD. The V gene lost 6 bases and the J gene lost 0 bases, with 20 bases spanning the gap. This CDR3 is built from 17 residues. DNA of the CDR3: TGTGCCATCAGGGATAGGGTGGACTCCAACACTAACTATGGCTACACCTTC. It encodes CAIRDRVDSNTNYGYTF.

This clone was seen only a few times. The chain employs TRBV6-4 and TRBJ2-7; 7 bases are a match to TRBD1. This CDR3 contains 14 residues. Unmatched junction bases numbered 4, after V lost 2 bases and J lost 3 bases. Germline assignment: CDR1 MRHNA and CDR2 SNTAGT. CDR3 loop: CASSDPGQNYEQYF. Here the CDR3 DNA reads TGTGCCAGCAGTGACCCGGGACAGAACTACGAGCAGTACTTC.

The genes are TRBV18 and TRBJ1-2, with 7 bases identical to TRBD1. V lost 2 bases to trimming and J lost 7 bases; unmatched junction nucleotides: 10. Germline V gene data show CDR1 as KGHSH and CDR2 as LQKENI. CDR3 length equals 15 residues. The CDR3 bases are TGTGCCAGCTCACCAAGGGACAGCCCTGGAGGTGGCTACACCTTC. It is translated as CASSPRDSPGGGYTF.

The chain has TRBV19 and TRBJ2-1; the match to TRBD2 covers 9 bases. Germline trimming cut 5 bases from V and 0 bases from J; bases unmatched to any gene: 2. From germline, CDR1 is LNHDA and CDR2 SQIVND (reference sequence). The CDR3 totals 15 residues. The CDR3 DNA reads as TGTGCCAGTAGTGTTAGCGGGAGCTCCTACAATGAGCAGTTCTTC. Its protein product is CASSVSGSSYNEQFF.

This chain joins TRBV6-4 and TRBJ2-3, with 7 bases matching TRBD2. Germline assignment: CDR1 MRHNA and CDR2 SNTAGT. The CDR3 consists of 13 residues. V trimming: 10 bases; J trimming: 1 base; junction bases outside the gene matches: 5. In DNA, the CDR3 is TGTGCCAACCCTGCGGGAGGCACAGATACGCAGTATTTT. It encodes CANPAGGTDTQYF.

V gene TRBV6-1 combines with J gene TRBJ1-2, with 11 bases fitting TRBD1. CDR3 size: 15 residues. The V gene end was trimmed by 3 bases and the J gene end by 4 bases; junction bases not matched to a gene: 4. CDR1 and CDR2 (germline): MNHNS, SASEGT. CDR3 sequence (DNA): TGTGCCAGCAGTGAGGGACAGGGGGTCATCTATGGCTACACCTTC. Encoded protein: CASSEGQGVIYGYTF.

This clone was recorded many times. This CDR3 reads CASSPRPGTGLGETQYF. As DNA, the CDR3 is TGTGCCAGCAGCCCCCGTCCCGGGACAGGGCTGGGGGAGACCCAGTACTTC. The gene calls are TRBV13 and TRBJ2-5; 9 positions match TRBD1. CDR3 length equals 17 residues. V dropped 5 bases and J dropped 5; count of bases not matched to a gene: 15. Germline V lookup: CDR1 PRHDT, CDR2 FYEKMQ (reference sequence).

This clone occurred once. The chain employs TRBV18 and TRBJ2-1, with 7 bases that match TRBD1. Germline V gene data show CDR1 as KGHSH and CDR2 as LQKENI. V lost 6 bases and J lost 6; bases outside the gene matches: 8. The CDR3 length is 14 residues. The CDR3 is CASSQRQGRNEQFF. DNA of the CDR3: TGTGCCAGCTCCCAGAGACAGGGTCGCAATGAGCAGTTCTTC.

The chain employs TRBV18 and TRBJ1-4, with 8 bases lining up with TRBD1. The CDR3 extends over 17 amino acids. With V trimmed by 5 bases and J by 7 bases, 15 bases remained unmatched. Germline CDR1 KGHSH, CDR2 LQKENI. CDR3 amino acids: CASSMSPPQGAGEKLFF. DNA of the CDR3: TGTGCCAGCTCAATGTCCCCCCCGCAGGGGGCTGGTGAAAAACTGTTTTTT.

The V gene is TRBV7-2, the J gene TRBJ1-2; D is uncertain. Trimming stripped 5 bases from V and 3 bases from J, with 7 bases between. CDR1 and CDR2 (germline): SGHTA, FQGNSA. This CDR3 has 12 amino acids. CDR3 in amino acids: CASSPLYYGYTF. In DNA form, the CDR3 reads TGTGCCAGCAGCCCTCTTTACTATGGCTACACCTTC.

This chain joins TRBV3-1 (or the pseudogene TRBV3-2) and TRBJ1-1; TRBD1 aligns across 7 bases. After removal of 4 bases from V and 10 bases from J, the junction contained 12 bases not matched to a gene. The CDR3 has 14 residues. Germline-derived CDR1 and CDR2 are LGHDT and YNNKEL (reference sequence). Here the CDR3 reads CASSLTLKTGAAFF. The CDR3 region has the DNA TGTGCCAGCAGCCTGACGTTAAAAACAGGGGCAGCTTTCTTT.

The V call is TRBV11-2, the J call TRBJ1-2; D gene ambiguous. V was trimmed by 3 bases and J by 10 bases, leaving 12 bases between them. The length of the CDR3 is 12 residues. The germline V gene encodes CDR1 SGHAT and CDR2 FQNNGV. The CDR3 spells CASSFTRLDYTF. As DNA, the CDR3 is TGTGCCAGCAGCTTCACCCGCTTAGACTACACCTTC.

The J gene is TRBJ2-7, the V gene TRBV4-2; D is perhaps TRBD2 (5 bases). CDR1 is LGHNA, CDR2 YNFKEQ, per germline. This CDR3 comprises 14 residues. V lost 0 bases to trimming and J lost 3 bases, with 9 bases between them. The chain's CDR3 is CASSQERTGYEQYF. The CDR3 bases are TGTGCCAGCAGCCAAGAACGGACTGGCTACGAGCAGTACTTC.

V and J are TRBV7-2 and TRBJ1-3; TRBD1 is a possible D gene (6 bases). Trimming pared 6 bases from V and 2 bases from J, leaving 8 bases between. Germline V gene data show CDR1 as SGHTA and CDR2 as FQGNSA. The CDR3 runs 13 residues. CDR3 nucleotides: TGTGCCAGCAGACAGGGACCTGGAAACACCATATATTTT. It yields the protein CASRQGPGNTIYF.

The chain joins TRBV5-4 to TRBJ1-1; tentative D call: TRBD1 (6 bases). Germline V gives CDR1 SGHNT, CDR2 YYREEE (reference sequence). V was cut by 0 bases and J by 4 bases, with 10 bases left in between. The length of the CDR3 is 14 residues. The CDR3 sequence: CASSLVKGGTEAFF. CDR3 DNA sequence: TGTGCCAGCAGCTTGGTTAAAGGGGGCACTGAAGCTTTCTTT.

The chain employs TRBV18 and TRBJ1-5; a possible D gene is TRBD1 (6 bases). The germline CDR1 and CDR2 sequences are KGHSH and LQKENI. V lost 2 bases and J lost 4, with 15 bases in between. The CDR3 extends over 16 amino acids. The CDR3 protein is CASSPTGQGQNQPQHF. The CDR3 nucleotides read TGTGCCAGCTCACCAACAGGGCAGGGGCAAAATCAGCCCCAGCATTTT.

In this sample, this clone turned up a few times. The chain links TRBV18 to TRBJ1-1, with 7 bases that match TRBD1. The CDR3 length is 13 residues. Germline assignment: CDR1 KGHSH and CDR2 LQKENI. V dropped 4 bases and J dropped 4; count of bases not matched to a gene: 3. In nucleotides, the CDR3 is TGTGCCAGCTCACTCAGGGGGACCACTGAAGCTTTCTTT. It encodes CASSLRGTTEAFF.

This clone was seen once. The J gene is TRBJ1-4, the V gene TRBV7-2; 8 bases are shared with TRBD1. The germline gives CDR1 SGHTA, CDR2 FQGNSA. The CDR3 contains 18 residues. Trimming took 1 base from V and 5 from J; bases not matched to a gene: 12. CDR3 bases: TGTGCCAGCAGCTTAGGCCCGAGAGGACAGGGCGGGAATGAAAAACTGTTTTTT. This codes for CASSLGPRGQGGNEKLFF.

The rearrangement uses TRBV12-5 and TRBJ1-4; TRBD1 matches at 9 bases. The CDR3 has 15 residues. Per the germline V gene, CDR1 is LGHNT and CDR2 is FRNRAP. J gave up 7 bases and V 0 bases, and 3 bases lay outside the gene matches. In DNA form, the CDR3 reads TGTGCTAGTGGTTTGGTAGTGACAGGGGGTGAAAAACTGTTTTTT. It is translated as CASGLVVTGGEKLFF.

The V call is TRBV10-1, the J call TRBJ2-7; D possibly corresponds to TRBD2 (6 bases). CDR1 is WNHNN, CDR2 SYGVQD, per germline (reference sequence). Between the trimmed V and J ends, which lost 4 bases and 13 bases, there was a span of 17 bases. The CDR3 consists of 12 residues. CDR3 bases: TGCGCCAGCAGTGGGTCCGGACTACCCTCCTACTTC. Protein: CASSGSGLPSYF.

The V gene is TRBV11-2, the J gene TRBJ2-2; the D is unclear. The germline CDR1 and CDR2 sequences are SGHAT and FQNNGV. The CDR3 totals 16 residues. V lost 5 bases and J 0 bases, leaving 13 bases between the germline ends. The CDR3 DNA reads TGTGCCAGCAGCCCTGGCGGCAGCACGAACACCGGGGAGCTGTTTTTT. It codes for CASSPGGSTNTGELFF.

This chain uses TRBV2 with TRBJ1-5, with D maybe TRBD1 (5 bases). V lost 7 bases, J lost 2 bases, and 15 bases lay in between. The CDR3 is made up of 15 amino acids. The germline gives CDR1 SNHLY, CDR2 FYNNEI. The CDR3 region has the DNA TGTGCCAGCAACCCCCAGGGCTTACGCAATCAGCCCCAGCATTTT. It translates to CASNPQGLRNQPQHF.

This sequence joins TRBV27 and TRBJ2-7; D possibly corresponds to TRBD1 (6 bases). The CDR3 spans 15 residues. Germline V CDR1 and CDR2: MNHEY, SMNVEV (reference sequence). Trimming cost V 9 bases and J 2 bases, with 20 bases left between them. CDR3 amino acids: CASRDTAVLPYEQYF. CDR3 nucleotides: TGTGCCAGTCGGGACACGGCCGTCTTACCCTACGAGCAGTACTTC.

CDR3 loop: CASSSQGFQETQYF. The CDR3 region has the DNA TGCGCCAGCAGCTCCCAGGGCTTCCAAGAGACCCAGTACTTC. The rearrangement joins TRBV5-1 to TRBJ2-5, with D maybe TRBD1 (5 bases). The CDR3 has 14 amino acids. Trimming removed 3 bases from V and 1 base from J, with 10 bases in between. Germline values: CDR1 SGHRS, CDR2 YFSETQ.